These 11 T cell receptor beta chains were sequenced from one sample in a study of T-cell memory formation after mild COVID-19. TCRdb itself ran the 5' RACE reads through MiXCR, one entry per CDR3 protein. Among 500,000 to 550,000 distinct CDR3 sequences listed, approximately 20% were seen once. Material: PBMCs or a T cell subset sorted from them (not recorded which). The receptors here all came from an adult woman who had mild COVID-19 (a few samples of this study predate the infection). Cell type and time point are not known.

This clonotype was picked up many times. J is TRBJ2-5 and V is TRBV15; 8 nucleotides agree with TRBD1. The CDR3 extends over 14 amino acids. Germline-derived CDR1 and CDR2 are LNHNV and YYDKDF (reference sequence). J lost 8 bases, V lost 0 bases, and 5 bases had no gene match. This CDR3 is CATSRDRGQETQYF. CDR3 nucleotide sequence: TGTGCCACCAGCAGAGATCGGGGACAGGAAACCCAGTACTTC.

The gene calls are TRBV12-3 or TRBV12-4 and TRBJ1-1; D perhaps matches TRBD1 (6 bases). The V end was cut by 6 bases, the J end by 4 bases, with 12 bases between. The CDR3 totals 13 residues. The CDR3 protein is CASSPGRGTEAFF. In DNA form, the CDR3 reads TGTGCCAGCAGCCCGGGCAGGGGCACTGAAGCTTTCTTT.

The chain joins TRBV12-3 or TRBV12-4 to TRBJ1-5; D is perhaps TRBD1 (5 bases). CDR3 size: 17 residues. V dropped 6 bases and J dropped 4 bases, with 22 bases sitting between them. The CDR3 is CASRRDGQGSRNQPQHF. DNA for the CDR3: TGTGCCAGCAGACGGGACGGGCAGGGAAGCCGGAATCAGCCCCAGCATTTT.

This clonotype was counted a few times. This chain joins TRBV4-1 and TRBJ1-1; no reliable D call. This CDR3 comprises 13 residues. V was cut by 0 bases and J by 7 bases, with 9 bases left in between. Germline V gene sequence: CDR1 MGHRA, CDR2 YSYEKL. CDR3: CASSQDPAGEAFF. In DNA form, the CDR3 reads TGCGCCAGCAGCCAAGACCCCGCCGGTGAAGCTTTCTTT.

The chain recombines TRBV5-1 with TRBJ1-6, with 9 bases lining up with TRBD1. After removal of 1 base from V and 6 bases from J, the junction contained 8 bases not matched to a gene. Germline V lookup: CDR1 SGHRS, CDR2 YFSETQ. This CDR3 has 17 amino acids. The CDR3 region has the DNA TGCGCCAGCAGCTTGTCGAGGACAGGGGACGGTAATTCACCCCTCCACTTT. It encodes CASSLSRTGDGNSPLHF.

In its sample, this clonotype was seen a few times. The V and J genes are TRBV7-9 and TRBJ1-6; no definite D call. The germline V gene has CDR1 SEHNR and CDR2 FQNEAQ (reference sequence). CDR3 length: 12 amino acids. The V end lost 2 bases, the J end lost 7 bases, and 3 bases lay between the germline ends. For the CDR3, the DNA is TGTGCCAGCAGCTTACTGAATTCACCCCTCCACTTT. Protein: CASSLLNSPLHF. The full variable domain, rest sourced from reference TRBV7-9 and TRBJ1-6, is DTGVSQNPRHKITKRGQNVTFRCDPISEHNRLYWYRQTLGQGPEFLTYFQNEAQLEKSRLLSDRFSAERPKGSFSTLEIQRTEQGDSAMYLCASSLLNSPLHFGNGTRLTVT.

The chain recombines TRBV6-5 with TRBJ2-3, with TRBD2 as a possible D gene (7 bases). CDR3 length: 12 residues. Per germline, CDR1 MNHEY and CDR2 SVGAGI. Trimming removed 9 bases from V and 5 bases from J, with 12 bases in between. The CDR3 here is CASGGAQDTQYF. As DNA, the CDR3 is TGTGCCAGTGGGGGGGCCCAAGATACGCAGTATTTT.

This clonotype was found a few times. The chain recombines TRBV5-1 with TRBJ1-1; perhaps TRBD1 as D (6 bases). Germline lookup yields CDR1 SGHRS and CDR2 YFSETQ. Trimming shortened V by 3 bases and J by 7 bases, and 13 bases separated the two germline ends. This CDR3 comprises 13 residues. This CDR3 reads CASSYGTPSEAFF. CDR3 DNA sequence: TGCGCCAGCAGCTACGGGACACCCAGTGAAGCTTTCTTT.

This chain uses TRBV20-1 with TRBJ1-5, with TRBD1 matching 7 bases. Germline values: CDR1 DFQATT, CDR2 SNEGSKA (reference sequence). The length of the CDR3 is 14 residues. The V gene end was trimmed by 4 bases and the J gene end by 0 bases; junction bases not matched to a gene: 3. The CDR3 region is CSATYRGSNQPQHF. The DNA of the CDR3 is TGCAGTGCTACATACAGGGGTAGCAATCAGCCCCAGCATTTT.

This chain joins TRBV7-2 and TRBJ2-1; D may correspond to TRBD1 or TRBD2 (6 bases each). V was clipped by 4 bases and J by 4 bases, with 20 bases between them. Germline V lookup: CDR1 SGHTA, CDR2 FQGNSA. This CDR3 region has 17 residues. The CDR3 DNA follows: TGTGCCAGCAGCTCGTTAGCAGCCGGGGGCTTATACAATGAGCAGTTCTTC. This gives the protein CASSSLAAGGLYNEQFF. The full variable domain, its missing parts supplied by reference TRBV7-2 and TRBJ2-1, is GAGVSQSPSNKVTEKGKDVELRCDPISGHTALYWYRQSLGQGLEFLIYFQGNSAPDKSGLPSDRFSAERTGGSVSTLTIQRTQQEDSAVYLCASSSLAAGGLYNEQFFGPGTRLTVL.

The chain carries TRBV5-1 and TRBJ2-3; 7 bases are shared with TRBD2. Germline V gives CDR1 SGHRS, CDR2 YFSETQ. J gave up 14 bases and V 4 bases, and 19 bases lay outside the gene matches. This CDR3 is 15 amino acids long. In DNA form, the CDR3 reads TGCGCCAGCAGCGCCGGGACTATGGGACTGTACTATCTGTATTTT. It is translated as CASSAGTMGLYYLYF.